This T cell receptor (beta chain) originates from a study of cytomegalovirus exposure and HLA in healthy donors. Only one count was recorded for this clone. The antigen is unknown. Vbeta (60) and Jbeta (13) primers were used in the PCR. Produced via immunoSEQ multiplex PCR; TCRdb's table is partial and in-frame only. The table records about 170,000 clones, approximately 71% of them present only once. Trimming took 2 bases from V and 0 from J; bases not matched to a gene: 8. The CDR3 contains 18 residues. CDR1 and CDR2 from the germline V gene are SGHRS and YFSETQ. Study conclusions and caveats: Some TCR beta chains (roughly 160 of them) were listed as cytomegalovirus-associated. A few CMV-associated chains proved CMV antigen-specific in vitro. A previous analysis found most TCR beta V segments productive roughly 87% or roughly 30% of the time.

This chain joins TRBV5-1 and TRBJ2-4, with 10 bases lining up with TRBD2. The sequencing sample was made of PBMCs. This sequence originates from a young woman in good health and CMV-seropositive. In DNA, the CDR3 is TGCGCCAGCAGCTTCGGGACTAGCGTAACCTTAGCCAAAAACATTCAGTACTTC. As protein: CASSFGTSVTLAKNIQYF.